This T cell receptor beta chain was documented in a study of cytomegalovirus exposure and HLA in healthy donors. Regarding the study as a whole: Specificity of three CMV-associated chains for CMV antigens was verified in vitro. It was reported that TCR beta sequences correctly inferred the HLA-A and HLA-B alleles for most subjects. V segments that were indistinguishable, TRBV6-2 and TRBV6-3 among them, were omitted from analysis.

In the PCR, 60 Vbeta and 13 Jbeta primers were used. Generated by immunoSEQ multiplex PCR, the TCRdb table keeps only in-frame clones and is missing some. The repertoire holds fewer than 150,000 clones, with about three quarters as singletons. This clone showed up just a few times. Its target is not known. V lost 7 bases and J 9 bases, leaving 22 bases between the germline ends. CDR3 length equals 14 residues. Germline loops: CDR1 PRHDT, CDR2 FYEKMQ (reference sequence). The TCR comes from a woman in her forties in good health and CMV-seropositive. The sample comprised PBMCs. The chain employs TRBV13 and TRBJ2-7; maybe TRBD2 (7 bases). The CDR3: CASKDSGKPTGQYF. The DNA for the CDR3 is TGTGCCAGCAAGGACAGCGGGAAACCAACGGGGCAGTACTTC.